This T cell receptor beta chain was identified during a study of CD8+CD57+ T cells in acquired aplastic anemia. CDR3 and TCR beta VDJ profiling relied on a genomic DNA template. One entry per CDR3 protein results from TCRdb running MiXCR on the reads. Of 180,000 or so distinct CDR3 sequences listed, less than 55% are singletons. Sequencing was done on a sample of sorted CD4+, CD8+, or CD8+CD57+ T cells (not recorded which) from PBMCs. This TCR came from a human donor in good health.

The CDR3 nucleotides read TGTGCCAGCAGCTTATTGGACGAGCAGTACTTC. Its protein product is CASSLLDEQYF. The chain recombines TRBV7-6 with TRBJ2-7; no clear D. The CDR3 loop spans 11 amino acids. V shed 2 bases and J shed 5 bases, with 4 bases lying between them. Looked up from germline, CDR1 is SGHVS and CDR2 is FNYEAQ. Full variable domain (missing parts from reference TRBV7-6 and TRBJ2-7): GAGVSQSPRYKVTKRGQDVALRCDPISGHVSLYWYRQALGQGPEFLTYFNYEAQQDKSGLPNDRFSAERPEGSISTLTIQRTEQRDSAMYRCASSLLDEQYFGPGTRLTVT.